The 19 T cell receptor beta chains below come from one sample, sequenced in a study of Tregs in tolerant kidney transplant recipients. TCRdb keeps only in-frame clones here, not all; method: immunoSEQ multiplex PCR. In all, the sample yields under 35,000 clones. This material consisted of CD8+ T cells from blood, taken before the transplant. The source is a human donor who received a combined kidney and bone marrow transplant.

Turning to this clone: The CDR3 end lies 3 residues beyond the end of the read and is filled in from the germline J gene. V is TRBV20-1 and J is TRBJ2-3, with D possibly TRBD2 on 6 matching bases. Trimming cost V 0 bases and J 3 bases, with 19 bases left between them. Germline CDR1 is DFQATT and CDR2 is SNEGSKA (reference sequence). The CDR3 has 17 residues. The DNA read from the CDR3 is TGCAGTGCTAGAGATACCCCGCCTAGCGAAAGAACAGATACG. Translated, it gives CSARDTPPSERTDT. The CDR3 reads in full as CSARDTPPSERTDTQYF.

The CDR3 loop reads CASSSRGIYTEAFF. CDR3 DNA, as far as it was read: TGCGCCAGCAGCTCCCGGGGGATTTACACTGAA. The J gene is TRBJ1-1, the V gene TRBV5-1; a possible D gene is TRBD1 (5 bases). The CDR3 extends 3 residues past the end of the read, so its final part is completed from the germline J gene. The CDR3 runs 14 residues. V was clipped by 3 bases and J by 3 bases, with 12 bases between them. Germline V gene data show CDR1 as SGHRS and CDR2 as YFSETQ.

The CDR3 reads CASSSTGTGWMNGYTF. The sequenced part of the CDR3 DNA is TGTGCCAGCAGTTCAACCGGGACAGGGTGGATGAATGGC. J is TRBJ1-2 and V is TRBV6-2 or TRBV6-3; TRBD1 matches 9 bases. The CDR3 extends 3 residues past the end of the read, so its final part is completed from the germline J gene. Germline V CDR1 and CDR2: MNHEY, SVGEGT. V lost 4 bases to trimming and J lost 6 bases; unmatched junction nucleotides: 12. The CDR3 contains 16 residues.

Comment on this clone: From the germline J gene comes the end of the CDR3, since the read stops 3 residues before it. The gene calls are TRBV5-1 and TRBJ1-1, with 8 bases fitting TRBD1. Germline V lookup: CDR1 SGHRS, CDR2 YFSETQ. Trimming took 0 bases from V and 5 from J; bases not matched to a gene: 9. The CDR3 spans 16 residues. This chain's CDR3 is CASSLARTGKGTEAFF. The CDR3 bases that were read are TGCGCCAGCAGCTTGGCCCGGACAGGGAAGGGGACTGAA.

Concerning this clone itself: Coverage ceases 3 residues before the CDR3 finishes, and the germline J gene fills in the end. The V call is TRBV19, the J call TRBJ2-7, with 9 bases identical to TRBD2. V lost 2 bases, J lost 3 bases, and 5 bases stayed unmatched. Per the germline V gene, CDR1 is LNHDA and CDR2 is SQIVND (reference sequence). The CDR3 has 15 amino acids. CDR3 sequence reads: CASSISSGIFYEQYF. CDR3 DNA, as far as it was read: TGTGCCAGTAGTATATCTAGCGGGATCTTCTACGAG. The full variable domain, completed using reference TRBV19 and TRBJ2-7, is DGGITQSPKYLFRKEGQNVTLSCEQNLNHDAMYWYRQDPGQGLRLIYYSQIVNDFQKGDIAEGYSVSREKKESFPLTVTSAQKNPTAFYLCASSISSGIFYEQYFGPGTRLTVT.

For this clone: The read gets to within 3 residues of the CDR3 end, and the germline J gene fills in the rest. The chain combines TRBV7-9 with TRBJ1-1; 9 positions match TRBD1. The V and J ends lost 5 bases and 4 bases, in that order; junction bases with no gene match: 5. This CDR3 contains 14 residues. Germline CDR1 and CDR2: SEHNR and FQNEAQ (reference sequence). The CDR3 reads CASSPRDRVTEAFF. Partial CDR3 DNA: TGTGCCAGCAGCCCCCGGGACAGGGTCACTGAA. The variable domain in full, completed from reference TRBV7-9 and TRBJ1-1, reads DTGVSQNPRHKITKRGQNVTFRCDPISEHNRLYWYRQTLGQGPEFLTYFQNEAQLEKSRLLSDRFSAERPKGSFSTLEIQRTEQGDSAMYLCASSPRDRVTEAFFGQGTRLTVV.

Remarks on this clone: The read is 3 residues too short to cover the CDR3 end, so that end is filled in from the germline J gene. The chain combines TRBV5-1 with TRBJ2-7; unclear D gene. The V gene lost 0 bases and the J gene lost 6 bases, with 10 bases spanning the gap. This CDR3 comprises 13 residues. Germline V gene data show CDR1 as SGHRS and CDR2 as YFSETQ. Incomplete CDR3 DNA: TGCGCCAGCAGCTTGGCGCCAGGATCCGAG. It yields the protein CASSLAPGSE. The whole CDR3 region reads CASSLAPGSEQYF. The full variable domain, its missing parts supplied by reference TRBV5-1 and TRBJ2-7, is KAGVTQTPRYLIKTRGQQVTLSCSPISGHRSVSWYQQTPGQGLQFLFEYFSETQRNKGNFPGRFSGRQFSNSRSEMNVSTLELGDSALYLCASSLAPGSEQYFGPGTRLTVT.

A remark on this clone: The missing CDR3 end, 3 residues past where the read stops, is filled in from the germline J gene. V gene TRBV5-8 combines with J gene TRBJ1-2; D is unclear. The CDR3 spans 13 residues. Trimming removed 2 bases from V and 0 bases from J, with 5 bases in between. The germline gives CDR1 SGHTS, CDR2 YDEGEE. The CDR3: CASSFTANYGYTF. The sequenced part of the CDR3 DNA is TGTGCCAGCAGCTTTACGGCTAACTATGGC.

As concerns this clone: Read sequence stops 3 residues before the CDR3 end, and the germline J gene provides the missing end. The chain links TRBV27 to TRBJ2-7, with 7 bases identical to TRBD1. This CDR3 region has 15 residues. The J segment lost 2 bases and the V segment lost 4 bases, leaving 8 bases of the junction unmatched. Per germline, CDR1 MNHEY and CDR2 SMNVEV (reference sequence). The DNA read from the CDR3 is TGTGCCAGCAGTTCCGCCGGGACAGCAACCTACGAG. This translates into CASSSAGTATYE. The full-length CDR3 reads as CASSSAGTATYEQYF.

Comments on this clone: The sequence runs out 3 residues before the end of the CDR3; the remainder is reconstructed from the germline J gene. The gene calls are TRBV12-5 and TRBJ2-5, with 7 bases matching TRBD1. This CDR3 contains 14 residues. CDR1 and CDR2 from the germline V gene are LGHNT and FRNRAP. With V trimmed by 5 bases and J by 2 bases, 5 bases remained unmatched. CDR3 loop: CASGPGTEQETQYF. The CDR3 DNA, read in part, is TGTGCTAGTGGTCCTGGGACAGAACAAGAGACC.

As for this clone: With the read ending 3 residues before the CDR3 end, the germline J gene is used to fill in that end. This chain joins TRBV5-1 and TRBJ2-5, with D possibly being TRBD2 (7 bases). Germline assignment: CDR1 SGHRS and CDR2 YFSETQ. Trimming took 0 bases from V and 4 from J, leaving 13 bases between them. The CDR3 has 15 residues. The CDR3 is CASSLVGGESETQYF. CDR3 bases read: TGCGCCAGCAGCTTGGTAGGGGGGGAGTCAGAGACC.

Notes on this clone: The read falls 3 residues short of the CDR3 end, and the missing part is taken from the germline J gene. The chain has TRBV19 and TRBJ1-2; D is possibly TRBD1 (5 bases). The CDR3 consists of 11 residues. The germline V gene has CDR1 LNHDA and CDR2 SQIVND (reference sequence). V was pared by 10 bases and J by 4 bases, with 10 bases between. Here the CDR3 reads CATGWAYGYTF. The covered CDR3 bases are TGTGCCACAGGGTGGGCCTATGGC.

As to this clone: Sequencing ends 3 residues short of the CDR3 end; the germline J gene provides the rest. J is TRBJ2-7 and V is TRBV7-9; weak D call: TRBD1 (5 bases). V gave up 4 bases and J gave up 0 bases, with 13 bases separating them. The CDR3 is 15 amino acids. The germline V gene has CDR1 SEHNR and CDR2 FQNEAQ (reference sequence). Partial CDR3 DNA: TGTGCCAGCAGCTCGACAGACTCTAGCTCCTACGAG. Its protein product is CASSSTDSSSYE. The full CDR3 is CASSSTDSSSYEQYF.

A remark on this clone: The read stops 3 residues short of the end of the CDR3; the missing end is completed from the germline J gene. The chain couples TRBV19 to TRBJ2-5; D uncertain. Per germline, CDR1 LNHDA and CDR2 SQIVND (reference sequence). The V end lost 2 bases, the J end lost 1 base, and 14 bases lay between the germline ends. This CDR3 has 16 amino acids. The sequenced part of the CDR3 DNA is TGTGCCAGTAGTATATCCCCCCTATTAACCCAAGAGACC. It yields the protein CASSISPLLTQET. The full CDR3 reads CASSISPLLTQETQYF.

As to this clone: From the germline J gene comes the end of the CDR3, since the read stops 3 residues before it. This chain uses TRBV20-1 with TRBJ2-7; no clear D gene. Germline V lookup: CDR1 DFQATT, CDR2 SNEGSKA (reference sequence). The CDR3 is 16 amino acids. Deletions cut 0 bases from V and 1 base from J, with 16 bases between. CDR3 protein: CSARDPGFSRSYEQYF. The part of the CDR3 DNA that was read is TGCAGTGCTAGAGACCCCGGGTTCTCGCGGTCCTACGAG.

A note on this clone: The read ends 3 residues before the CDR3 terminus; that terminus is restored from the germline J gene. This chain uses TRBV30 with TRBJ1-2, with no clear D. V dropped 3 bases and J dropped 4 bases, with 12 bases sitting between them. Germline V gives CDR1 GTSNPN, CDR2 SVGIG (reference sequence). The CDR3 is 13 residues long. The CDR3 here is CAWRIAQFYGYTF. The CDR3 bases that were read are TGTGCCTGGAGGATAGCCCAGTTCTATGGC.

As for this clone: The read terminates 3 residues ahead of where the CDR3 ends, so the germline J gene completes it. V usage is TRBV6-2 or TRBV6-3 and J usage is TRBJ2-5; 8 bases fit TRBD1. The CDR3 sequence is 13 residues long. V was clipped by 8 bases and J by 1 base; unmatched bases: 3. Germline CDR1 reads MNHEY; CDR2 reads SVGEGT. The CDR3 is CASFRGPQETQYF. CDR3 DNA (partial): TGTGCCAGCTTCAGGGGGCCCCAAGAGACC.

Concerning this clone: The sequenced fragment ends 3 residues before the CDR3 boundary, so the rest is inferred from the germline J gene. The chain has TRBV5-1 and TRBJ2-2, with D tentatively TRBD1 (5 bases). The CDR3 loop spans 13 amino acids. Trimming left V 5 bases short and J 5 bases short, with 10 bases between. Germline CDR1 is SGHRS and CDR2 is YFSETQ. The part of the CDR3 DNA that was read is TGCGCCAGCAGGGACACCCAAACCGGGGAG. Its protein is CASRDTQTGE. The full CDR3 protein reads CASRDTQTGELFF.

About this clone: The read comes to an end 3 residues before the CDR3 does, leaving the germline J gene to fill in the end. The chain carries TRBV19 and TRBJ2-3, with 11 positions matching TRBD2. The CDR3 has 18 residues. V shed 6 bases, J shed 0 bases, and the junction held 11 bases outside the gene matches. The germline V gene has CDR1 LNHDA and CDR2 SQIVND (reference sequence). The covered CDR3 bases are TGTGCCAGTAGACCCGGGACTAGCGGAGGGCTTAGCACAGATACG. Translated: CASRPGTSGGLSTDT. The full CDR3 protein reads CASRPGTSGGLSTDTQYF.